The T cell receptor (beta chain) under discussion was sequenced for a study of blood T cell repertoires in COVID-19. V lost 5 bases and J 4 bases, leaving 15 bases between the germline ends. The CDR3 is 16 residues long. From germline, CDR1 is SGHAT and CDR2 FQNNGV. The data were produced by immunoSEQ multiplex PCR, yet TCRdb's version contains in-frame clones alone and is incomplete. This table holds 90,000 to 120,000 clones, around 92% found once. The sequencing input was peripheral blood. The source of this sequence is a man in his forties or fifties with active or convalescent COVID-19. The genes are TRBV11-2 and TRBJ1-6; D remains ambiguous. The CDR3, as DNA: TGTGCCAGCAGCCCGTCCCCCCCGGAGTATAATTCACCCCTCCACTTT. Encoded protein: CASSPSPPEYNSPLHF.